This T cell receptor beta chain was captured by sequencing in a study of OX40 agonist ivuxolimab in advanced cancers. Notes on the research overall: Ivuxolimab was a fully human IgG2 agonistic monoclonal antibody targeting the costimulatory receptor OX40 (CD134). The monotherapy dose-escalation portion (N ≈ 52 patients) of the phase I ivuxolimab trial is reported in the paper. Intravenous ivuxolimab was administered to patients every 2 weeks at six dose levels: 0.01, 0.1, 0.3, 1.5, 3 and 10 mg/kg. The dose-escalation cohort was around 83% male with a mean age of about 65 years, ranging from roughly 23 to 90. The purpose of peripheral TCRbeta sequencing was to test whether ivuxolimab changed TCR sequence diversity and led to clonal T-cell expansion. Among the roughly 50 dose-escalation patients, some 20 had hepatocellular carcinoma, roughly 15 melanoma, 9 renal cell carcinoma and 9 head and neck cancer. Partial responses were achieved by three dose-escalation patients, of whom one had hepatocellular carcinoma and two had cutaneous melanoma. Patients were allowed to have had prior anti-PD-1, anti-PD-L1 or anti-CTLA-4 therapy, and around 40% of the dose-escalation patients had previously received checkpoint inhibitors. Study-wide conclusions, independent of this receptor: On average, CD8+ T cells showed more expanded clones than CD4+ T cells after ivuxolimab. Low levels of normalized T-cell clonal expansion were also seen in some nonresponding patients. Partial responders in the 0.1-3.0 mg/kg groups had among the lowest normalized peripheral clonal expansion, especially among CD8+ T cells. At doses of 0.1 to 3.0 mg/kg, clonal expansion of both CD4+ and CD8+ T cells in blood was seen between baseline and week 6. The antigen specificity of the peripheral T cells that underwent clonal expansion was not determined.

Genomic DNA was extracted from sorted cells for sequencing of the TCRbeta CDR3 region. The immunoSEQ Assay was used for sequencing of TCRbeta CDR3 regions. Imported from immuneACCESS, the table was reduced by TCRdb to in-frame sequences with V and J called. These copies leave out some clones; in studies compared against another copy, an unresolved V gene accounts for under half, and the cause of the remainder is not known. Counted in this sample were about 48,000 clones; roughly 86% of them appeared once. Less than 2.5% of the sample lies in the top ten. The count of this clone is one. Its antigen is currently not known. No clone much larger than this one lies a single base away; base qualities are absent. Patients with a history of autoimmune disease or receiving systemic immunosuppression were excluded from the trial. Peripheral blood for TCR sequencing was collected from all dose cohorts at baseline, on cycle 4 day 1, and on cycle 7 day 1. Samples came from an open-label, multicenter, first-in-human phase I dose-escalation trial of ivuxolimab. Adults with locally advanced or metastatic melanoma, renal cell carcinoma, hepatocellular carcinoma or head and neck squamous cell carcinoma were enrolled in the trial. Before TCR sequencing, CD4+ and CD8+ T cells were separately sorted from peripheral blood.

The V end gives up 11 bases and the J end 6 bases, leaving 6 bases in the junction not matched to a gene. Via the germline V gene, CDR1 is MDHEN and CDR2 SYDVKM. The CDR3 contains 12 residues, cysteine and phenylalanine counted. The read is trimmed to its CDR3 DNA, 36 bases read in frame from base 1. Here the chain combines TRBV28 and TRBJ1-5; 8 nucleotides in the junction match TRBD1. The receptor was isolated from an adult with an advanced solid tumor such as melanoma, head and neck, liver or kidney cancer. The sample was CD4+ or CD8+ T cells sorted from blood, taken in a trial of the OX40 agonist ivuxolimab. The CDR3 region: CASSGGSQPQHF. The bases are TGTGCCTCGTCAGGGGGCAGTCAGCCCCAGCATTTT.